These T cell receptor beta chains were read from a single sample in a study of cytomegalovirus exposure and HLA in healthy donors. Libraries were prepared by immunoSEQ multiplex PCR; TCRdb keeps only in-frame clonotypes and omits some of them. The data contain approximately 110,000 clones, 77% of them singletons. The sample was PBMCs. The receptor set was obtained from a human donor in good health. CDR3s include the opening cysteine and the closing phenylalanine or tryptophan. A D gene is named only where the DNA matches it firmly. Clone size appears in some rows only: once, few, many, or a class for an expanded clone.

j_call,clone_size,d_call,v_call,cdr3_nt,cdr3_aa
TRBJ1-5,-,TRBD1,TRBV6-5,TGTGCCAGCAGTTCAGGACAGGACTATCAGCCCCAGCATTTT,CASSSGQDYQPQHF
TRBJ2-7,-,TRBD2,TRBV10-3,TGTGCCATCAGTGAGTCGATAGGGCTAGCGGGCAACGAGCAGTACTTC,CAISESIGLAGNEQYF
TRBJ2-1,-,-,TRBV4-1,TGCGCCAGCAGCCAAGTATTAGTATCTGAGCAGTTCTTC,CASSQVLVSEQFF
TRBJ2-4,few,TRBD2,TRBV2,TGTGCCAGCAGTGAAGCTATAGGACTAGTGGGACGCGTTCAGTACTTC,CASSEAIGLVGRVQYF
TRBJ2-7,-,TRBD2,TRBV29-1,TGCAGCGTTCGGACTAGCTCCTACGAGCAGTACTTC,CSVRTSSYEQYF
TRBJ2-7,-,TRBD2,TRBV2,TGTGCCAGCAGTGAAACACTAGCGGGAGCCGAGCAGTACTTC,CASSETLAGAEQYF
TRBJ2-3,-,-,TRBV11-2,TGTGCCAGCAGCACGTGGGGCCGAGATACGCAGTATTTT,CASSTWGRDTQYF
TRBJ1-1,-,-,TRBV6-4,TGTGCCAGCAACCTATTACAGGGGAACACTGAAGCTTTCTTT,CASNLLQGNTEAFF
TRBJ1-1,-,-,TRBV9,TGTGCGAGCCAAATCGGGGAATCTAACACTGAAGCTTTCTTT,CASQIGESNTEAFF
TRBJ2-7,few,TRBD2,TRBV15,TGTGCCACCAGCGCTGGAAGACTAGCAGGCGAGCAGTACTTC,CATSAGRLAGEQYF
TRBJ1-1,-,-,TRBV9,TGTGCCAGCAGCGTAGGTGAAGGCAGGCGGGACACTGAAGCTTTCTTT,CASSVGEGRRDTEAFF
TRBJ2-1,-,TRBD2,TRBV7-6,TGTGCCAGCAGCTTAGCCCCACCCGGACTAGCGGGTGCCTACAATGAGCAGTTCTTC,CASSLAPPGLAGAYNEQFF
TRBJ2-7,-,-,TRBV28,TGTGCCAGCAGTTTTGGCACCGAGCAGTACTTC,CASSFGTEQYF
TRBJ2-7,-,TRBD1,TRBV11-2,TGTGCCAGCAGCTGGGGACAGGGGAACGAGCAGTACTTC,CASSWGQGNEQYF
TRBJ1-6,few,-,TRBV5-6,TGTGCCAGCAGAACAGGATATAATTCACCCCTCCACTTT,CASRTGYNSPLHF
TRBJ1-2,-,-,TRBV27,TGTGCCAGCAGTCAAGCAGCGGGGATTGGCTACACCTTC,CASSQAAGIGYTF
TRBJ2-7,-,-,TRBV7-2,TGTGCCAGCAGCTTTGCGACAGCTCCCTACGAGCAGTACTTC,CASSFATAPYEQYF
TRBJ1-2,few,TRBD1,TRBV19,TGTGCCAGTAGTATAGGTTCCGGGACAGGGGCCTATGGCTACACCTTC,CASSIGSGTGAYGYTF
TRBJ1-3,-,-,TRBV2,TGTGCCAGTCGTTTACAGGACAACTCTGGAAACACCATATATTTT,CASRLQDNSGNTIYF
TRBJ1-2,-,-,TRBV5-4,TGTGCCAGCAGCTTCAGGGGAACCCGCGACTATGGCTACACCTTC,CASSFRGTRDYGYTF
TRBJ1-2,-,-,TRBV7-2,TGTGCCAGCAGCTTAGCTCCAGGCAACTATGGCTACACCTTC,CASSLAPGNYGYTF
TRBJ2-7,-,-,TRBV21-1,TGTGCCAGCAGGGGAAGGGACAGACGCTCCTACGAGCAGTACTTC,CASRGRDRRSYEQYF
TRBJ1-1,-,-,TRBV11-2,TGTGCCAGCAGCACAGGGTTCACTGAAGCTTTCTTT,CASSTGFTEAFF
TRBJ2-1,-,TRBD2,TRBV2,TGTGCCAGCAGTTGGACTAGCGGGAGAAATGAGCAGTTCTTC,CASSWTSGRNEQFF
TRBJ2-1,-,-,TRBV2,TGTGCCAGCAGCCGCACCCAGGGACTCGGGGACAATGAGCAGTTCTTC,CASSRTQGLGDNEQFF
TRBJ1-5,-,-,TRBV6-1,TGTGCCAGCAGTGAAGGTGAGACAGCAAATCAGCCCCAGCATTTT,CASSEGETANQPQHF
TRBJ2-3,few,TRBD2,TRBV6-4,TGTGCCAGCAGTGACTCCGGACTAGCGGGATTCAATACGCAGTATTTT,CASSDSGLAGFNTQYF
TRBJ1-6,-,TRBD1,TRBV2,TGTGCCAGCAGTAGAAGTAGGGACAGGGGTTCACCCCTCCACTTT,CASSRSRDRGSPLHF
TRBJ1-1,-,TRBD1,TRBV5-1,TGCGCCAGCAGCTTGATTGGGACAGGGGGCGCGGGAGCTGAAGCTTTCTTT,CASSLIGTGGAGAEAFF
TRBJ2-7,-,-,TRBV29-1,TGCAGCGTACGAGTCGGGACAACATACGAGCAGTACTTC,CSVRVGTTYEQYF
TRBJ2-1,-,TRBD2,TRBV7-2,TGTGCCAGCAGCTTAGCCGGACTAGCGGGAAACAATGAGCAGTTCTTC,CASSLAGLAGNNEQFF
TRBJ2-2,once,TRBD2,TRBV19,TGTGCCAGTAGTATACGGACTAGCGGGAGTGCCGGGGAGCTGTTTTTT,CASSIRTSGSAGELFF
TRBJ1-1,-,TRBD1,TRBV6-5,TGTGCCAGCAGTTTCTTACAGGGGCGGACTGAAGCTTTCTTT,CASSFLQGRTEAFF
TRBJ2-6,-,TRBD2,TRBV18,TGTGCCAGCTCACCGAGAGTAGCGGGGATCTCTGGGGCCAACGTCCTGACTTTC,CASSPRVAGISGANVLTF
TRBJ2-7,-,-,TRBV5-1,TGCGCCAGCAGCTTGGACATAATCTCCTACGAGCAGTACTTC,CASSLDIISYEQYF
TRBJ1-2,few,TRBD1,TRBV4-2,TGTGCCAGCAGCCAAGACGGAAGACAGGGCATATCTAGCAACTATGGCTACACCTTC,CASSQDGRQGISSNYGYTF
TRBJ1-5,-,-,TRBV4-1,TGCGCCAGCAGCCAAGACAGGGTTCAGCCCCAGCATTTT,CASSQDRVQPQHF
TRBJ2-1,-,-,TRBV28,TGTGCCAGCAGTTCGAGTGGAAGACACACCAATGAGCAGTTCTTC,CASSSSGRHTNEQFF